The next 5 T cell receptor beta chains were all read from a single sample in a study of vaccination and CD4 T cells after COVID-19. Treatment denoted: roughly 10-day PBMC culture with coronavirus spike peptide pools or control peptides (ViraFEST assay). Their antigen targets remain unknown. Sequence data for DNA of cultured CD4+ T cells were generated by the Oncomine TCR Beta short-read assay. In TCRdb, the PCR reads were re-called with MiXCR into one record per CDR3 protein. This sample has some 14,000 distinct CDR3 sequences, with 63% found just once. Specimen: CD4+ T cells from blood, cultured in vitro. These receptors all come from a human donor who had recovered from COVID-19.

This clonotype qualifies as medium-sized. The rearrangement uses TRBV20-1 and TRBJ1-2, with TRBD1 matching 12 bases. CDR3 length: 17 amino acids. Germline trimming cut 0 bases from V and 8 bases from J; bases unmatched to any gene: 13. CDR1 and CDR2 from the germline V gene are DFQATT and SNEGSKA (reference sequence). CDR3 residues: CSARDGPGQGALSGYTF. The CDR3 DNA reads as TGCAGTGCTAGAGATGGGCCGGGACAGGGGGCGCTTAGCGGCTACACCTTC.

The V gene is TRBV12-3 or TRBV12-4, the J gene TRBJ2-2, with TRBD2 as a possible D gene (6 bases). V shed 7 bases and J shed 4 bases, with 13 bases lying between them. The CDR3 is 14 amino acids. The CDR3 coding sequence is TGTGCCAGCACCATCCGGGAGCCCACCGGGGAGCTGTTTTTT. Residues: CASTIREPTGELFF.

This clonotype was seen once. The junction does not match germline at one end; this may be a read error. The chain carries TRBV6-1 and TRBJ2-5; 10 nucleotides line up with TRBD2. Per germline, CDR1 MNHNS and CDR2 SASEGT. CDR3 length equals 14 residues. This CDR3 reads CASSTAGGGETQYF. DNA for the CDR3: TGCGCCAGCAGTACAGCGGGAGGGGGAGAGACCCAGTACTTC.

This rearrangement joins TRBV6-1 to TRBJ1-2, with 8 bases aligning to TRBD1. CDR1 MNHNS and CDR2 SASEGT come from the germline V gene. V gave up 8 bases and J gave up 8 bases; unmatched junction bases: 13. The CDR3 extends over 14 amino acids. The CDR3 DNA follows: TGTGCCAGCGGATGGGACAGGACCGAACGGGGCTACACCTTC. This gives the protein CASGWDRTERGYTF.

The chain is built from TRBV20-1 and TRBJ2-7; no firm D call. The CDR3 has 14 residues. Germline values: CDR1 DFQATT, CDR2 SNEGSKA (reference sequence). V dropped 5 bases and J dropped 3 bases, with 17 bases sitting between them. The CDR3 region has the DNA TGCAGTGCTCACCGTCCCTCCGGTCACTACGAGCAGTACTTC. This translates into CSAHRPSGHYEQYF.